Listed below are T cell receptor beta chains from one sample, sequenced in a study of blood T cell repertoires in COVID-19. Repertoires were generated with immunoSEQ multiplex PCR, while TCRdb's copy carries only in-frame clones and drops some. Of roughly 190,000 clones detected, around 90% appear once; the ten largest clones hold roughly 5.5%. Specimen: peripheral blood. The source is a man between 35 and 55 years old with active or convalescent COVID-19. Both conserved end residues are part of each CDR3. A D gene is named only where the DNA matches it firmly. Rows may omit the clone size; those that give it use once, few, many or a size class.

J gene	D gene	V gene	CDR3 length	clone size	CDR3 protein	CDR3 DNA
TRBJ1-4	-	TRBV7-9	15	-	CASSSPTPGGEKLFF	TGTGCCAGCAGCTCCCCTACGCCGGGAGGGGAAAAACTGTTTTTT
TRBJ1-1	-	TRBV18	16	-	CASSTIFDIGDTEAFF	TGTGCCAGCTCAACAATATTCGACATCGGGGACACTGAAGCTTTCTTT
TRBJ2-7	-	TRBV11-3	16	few	CASSFRGQLMTYEQYF	TGTGCCAGCAGCTTCAGAGGGCAGTTAATGACCTACGAGCAGTACTTC
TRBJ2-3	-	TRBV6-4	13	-	CASSEGATDTQYF	TGTGCCAGCAGTGAAGGAGCCACAGATACGCAGTATTTT
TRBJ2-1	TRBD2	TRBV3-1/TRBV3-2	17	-	CASSLRTSGRKRNEQFF	TGTGCCAGCAGCCTTCGCACTAGCGGGAGGAAAAGAAATGAGCAGTTCTTC
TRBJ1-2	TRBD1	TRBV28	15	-	CASSSRDRVNYGYTF	TGTGCCAGCAGTTCCCGGGACAGGGTTAACTATGGCTACACCTTC
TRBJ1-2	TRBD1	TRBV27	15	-	CASSSGTGQYYGYTF	TGTGCCAGCAGTTCGGGGACAGGGCAATACTATGGCTACACCTTC
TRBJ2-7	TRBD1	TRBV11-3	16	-	CASSPEGTGHSYEQYF	TGTGCCAGCAGCCCGGAGGGGACAGGTCACTCCTACGAGCAGTACTTC
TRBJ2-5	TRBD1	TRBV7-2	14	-	CASSSGQGVETQYF	TGTGCCAGCAGCTCGGGACAGGGGGTAGAGACCCAGTACTTC
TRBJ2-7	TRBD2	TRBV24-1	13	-	CDVRFGGSYEQYF	TGTGACGTGCGGTTCGGGGGGTCTTACGAGCAGTACTTC
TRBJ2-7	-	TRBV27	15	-	CASSLSPGSSYEQYF	TGTGCCAGCAGTTTATCTCCGGGGTCCTCCTACGAGCAGTACTTC
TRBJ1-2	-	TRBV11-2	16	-	CASSTSWGTSNYGYTF	TGTGCCAGCAGCACCTCCTGGGGGACATCTAACTATGGCTACACCTTC
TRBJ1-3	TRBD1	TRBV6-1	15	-	CASSEGTGAGNTIYF	TGTGCCAGCAGTGAAGGGACAGGGGCAGGAAACACCATATATTTT
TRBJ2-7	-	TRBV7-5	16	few	CVRSLVSSGGTYEQYF	TGTGTCAGAAGCTTAGTGTCCAGCGGGGGAACCTACGAGCAGTACTTC
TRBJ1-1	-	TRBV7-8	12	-	CASSPAGTEAFF	TGTGCCAGCAGCCCCGCAGGCACTGAAGCTTTCTTT
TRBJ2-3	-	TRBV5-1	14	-	CASSLGGGTDTQYF	TGCGCCAGCAGCTTGGGCGGGGGCACAGATACGCAGTATTTT
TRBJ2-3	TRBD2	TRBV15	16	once	CATSRDPSGSTDTQYF	TGTGCCACCAGCAGAGATCCTAGCGGGAGCACAGATACGCAGTATTTT
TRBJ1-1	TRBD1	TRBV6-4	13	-	CASSVDRGTEAFF	TGTGCCAGCAGTGTAGACAGGGGCACTGAAGCTTTCTTT
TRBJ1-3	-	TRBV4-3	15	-	CASSQDSGSGNTIYF	TGCGCCAGCAGCCAAGATTCCGGCTCTGGAAACACCATATATTTT
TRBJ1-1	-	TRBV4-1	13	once	CASSQAGDLEAFF	TGCGCCAGCAGCCAAGCCGGAGATCTCGAAGCTTTCTTT
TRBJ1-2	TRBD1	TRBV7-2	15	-	CASSLVLRTGVGYTF	TGTGCCAGCAGCTTAGTCCTCCGGACAGGGGTGGGCTACACCTTC
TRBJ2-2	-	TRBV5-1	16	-	CASSLADRSNTGELFF	TGCGCCAGCAGCTTGGCGGACAGATCGAACACCGGGGAGCTGTTTTTT
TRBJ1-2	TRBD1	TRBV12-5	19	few	CASGLGKHSTGGVDYGYTF	TGTGCTAGTGGTTTGGGAAAGCATTCCACAGGGGGCGTTGACTATGGCTACACCTTC
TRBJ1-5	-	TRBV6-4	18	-	CASSEGFSWGHSNQPQHF	TGTGCCAGCAGTGAGGGGTTTTCTTGGGGACATAGCAATCAGCCCCAGCATTTT
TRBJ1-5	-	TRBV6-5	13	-	CASSLVLNQPQHF	TGTGCCAGCAGTCTAGTGTTGAATCAGCCCCAGCATTTT
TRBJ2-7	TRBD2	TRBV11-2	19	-	CASSLRTTSGRAIPYEQYF	TGTGCCAGCTCTCTTAGAACCACTAGCGGGAGGGCCATACCGTACGAGCAGTACTTC
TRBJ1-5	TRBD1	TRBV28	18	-	CASSGGPGQRYSNQPQHF	TGTGCCAGCAGTGGGGGACCGGGACAGCGCTATAGCAATCAGCCCCAGCATTTT
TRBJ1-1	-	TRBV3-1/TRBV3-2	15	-	CASSQGRTGNTEAFF	TGTGCCAGCAGCCAAGGCAGAACGGGGAACACTGAAGCTTTCTTT
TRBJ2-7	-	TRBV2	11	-	CATRTGFEQYF	TGTGCCACGAGAACAGGGTTCGAGCAGTACTTC
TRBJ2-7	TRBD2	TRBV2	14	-	CASTGLAGGFEQYF	TGTGCCAGTACCGGACTAGCGGGAGGGTTCGAGCAGTACTTC
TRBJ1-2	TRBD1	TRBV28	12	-	CASRRQGAGYTF	TGTGCCAGCAGGAGACAGGGGGCTGGCTACACCTTC
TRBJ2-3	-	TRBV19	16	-	CASSRSIAPLSDTQYF	TGTGCCAGTAGTAGATCGATAGCGCCACTCTCAGATACGCAGTATTTT
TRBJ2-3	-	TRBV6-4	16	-	CASSRDFSTSTDTQYF	TGTGCCAGCAGTCGGGACTTCAGTACTAGCACAGATACGCAGTATTTT
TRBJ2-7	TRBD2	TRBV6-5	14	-	CASSRLAGSYEQYF	TGTGCCAGCAGCCGACTAGCGGGCTCCTACGAGCAGTACTTC
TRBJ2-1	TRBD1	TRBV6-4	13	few	CASSDRGHNEQFF	TGTGCCAGCAGTGACAGGGGGCACAATGAGCAGTTCTTC
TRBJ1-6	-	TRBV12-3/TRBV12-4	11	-	CASSGGDALHF	TGTGCCAGCAGCGGCGGCGACGCCCTCCACTTT
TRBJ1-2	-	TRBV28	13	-	CASSFQANYGYTF	TGTGCCAGCAGTTTCCAGGCGAACTATGGCTACACCTTC
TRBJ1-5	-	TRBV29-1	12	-	CSVGQGEQPQHF	TGCAGCGTTGGTCAGGGTGAACAGCCCCAGCATTTT
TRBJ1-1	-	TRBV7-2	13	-	CASSSQGNTEAFF	TGTGCCAGCAGCTCACAGGGGAACACTGAAGCTTTCTTT
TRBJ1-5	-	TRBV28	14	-	CASSLSASRQPQHF	TGTGCCAGCAGTTTATCCGCCAGCAGGCAGCCCCAGCATTTT
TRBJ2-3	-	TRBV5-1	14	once	CASSPAAPPDTQYF	TGCGCCAGCAGCCCAGCGGCCCCCCCAGATACGCAGTATTTT